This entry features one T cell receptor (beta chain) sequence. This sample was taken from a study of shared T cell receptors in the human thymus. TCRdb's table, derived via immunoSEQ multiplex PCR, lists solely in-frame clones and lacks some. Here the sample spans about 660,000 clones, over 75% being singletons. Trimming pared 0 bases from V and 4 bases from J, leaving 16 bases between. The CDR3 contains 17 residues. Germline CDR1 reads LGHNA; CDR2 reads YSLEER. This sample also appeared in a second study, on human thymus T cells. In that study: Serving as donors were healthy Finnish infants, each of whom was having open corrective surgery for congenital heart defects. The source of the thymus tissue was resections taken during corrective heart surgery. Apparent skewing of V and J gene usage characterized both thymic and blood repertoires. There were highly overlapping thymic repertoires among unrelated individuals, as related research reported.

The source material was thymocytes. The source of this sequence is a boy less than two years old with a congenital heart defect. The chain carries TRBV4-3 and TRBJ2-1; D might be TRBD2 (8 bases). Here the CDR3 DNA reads TGCGCCAGCAGCCAAGATTGGATAGCGGGACAGTACAATGAGCAGTTCTTC. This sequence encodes CASSQDWIAGQYNEQFF.